This T cell receptor (beta chain) was sequenced during a study of cytomegalovirus exposure and HLA in healthy donors. Study observations and caveats: TCR beta chains numbering some 150 were designated cytomegalovirus-associated. Rare TCR sequences predominated, though certain public TCRs were found in many donors. Presence/absence analyses took donor sequencing depth as roughly uniform.

Healthy bone marrow donors made up the donor group. Researchers ran the PCR with 60 Vbeta and 13 Jbeta primers. TCRdb's copy holds only in-frame clones and misses some; the assay was immunoSEQ multiplex PCR. The profile shows roughly 100,000 clones, around 80% of them singletons. Trimming removed 4 bases at V and 5 bases at J, with 12 bases between. Germline V gene sequence: CDR1 MRHNA, CDR2 SNTAGT. The length of the CDR3 is 13 residues. On this clone itself: No antigen is known for it.

The V gene is TRBV6-4, the J gene TRBJ2-7; D is possibly TRBD2 (6 bases). The sequence was collected from a man aged 25 to 40 in good health and CMV-seropositive. The sequenced sample was PBMCs. CDR3 sequence reads: CASSVEGGHEQYF. The CDR3 DNA reads as TGTGCCAGCAGTGTGGAGGGTGGCCACGAGCAGTACTTC.